A selection of T cell receptor beta chains follows, all from one sample in a study of metastatic and nonmetastatic thyroid tumors. TCRdb re-called clones via MiXCR from the PCR reads. The data contain 9,900 or so clones, approximately 31% of them singletons. Material: tumor tissue. Receptors originate from a female donor with papillary thyroid cancer or a benign thyroid nodule (not recorded which). Some clones in this sample may be carry-over from other donors' samples. CDR3s include the opening cysteine and the closing phenylalanine or tryptophan. D genes are given only for firm matches. Not all rows give a size; the values are once, few, many and, for expanded clones, a class.

abundance	d_gene	v_gene	j_gene	CDR3nt	CDR3aa
few	.	TRBV12-3/TRBV12-4	TRBJ1-2	TGTGCCAGCAGCCCCGAGGGCCCCCTCTATGGCTACACCTTC	CASSPEGPLYGYTF
many	.	TRBV9	TRBJ2-1	TGTGCCAGCAGCGTAGGGTGGGTTGGGTCCTACAATGAGCAGTTCTTC	CASSVGWVGSYNEQFF
few	.	TRBV10-3	TRBJ1-5	TGTGCCATCAGTCCTGGACGGGACCCCAATCAGCCCCAGCATTTT	CAISPGRDPNQPQHF
.	TRBD1	TRBV7-2	TRBJ1-2	TGTGCCAGCAGCGCCGAGGGTTGGGACAGACCCGGCTACACCTTC	CASSAEGWDRPGYTF
few	TRBD2	TRBV12-3/TRBV12-4	TRBJ2-1	TGTGCCAGCAGTTCGGGACTAGCGGGGGGCTACAATGAGCAGTTCTTC	CASSSGLAGGYNEQFF
.	.	TRBV20-1	TRBJ2-1	TGCAGTGCTAGCGGAAGAATTTACAATGAGCAGTTCTTC	CSASGRIYNEQFF
few	.	TRBV6-1	TRBJ2-7	TGTGCCAGCAGTGAAGGTTCCGTATCTACCTACGAGCAGTACTTC	CASSEGSVSTYEQYF
.	.	TRBV6-1	TRBJ2-7	TGTGCCAGCAGCATAAGCGGAAGCGACGAGCAGTACTTC	CASSISGSDEQYF
once	TRBD1	TRBV18	TRBJ2-5	TGTGCCAGCTCACCCGGGACAGGGGGCGGGCAAGAGACCCAGTACTTC	CASSPGTGGGQETQYF
once	TRBD2	TRBV20-1	TRBJ2-1	TGCAGTGCTAGAGGACTAGCGGGAGAGAGTTGGAACAATGAGCAGTTCTTC	CSARGLAGESWNNEQFF
medium-sized	.	TRBV28	TRBJ1-4	TGTGCCAGCAGTTTATGGTCCGCAACTAATGAAAAACTGTTTTTT	CASSLWSATNEKLFF
.	.	TRBV6-1	TRBJ2-5	TGTGCCAGCAGGGGACGGAAAGGGATGAGGCAAGAGAACCAGTACTTC	CASRGRKGMRQENQYF
medium-sized	TRBD1	TRBV6-2/TRBV6-3	TRBJ1-2	TGTGCCAGCATCGGGGGGACAGGGCTCTTC	CASIGGTGLF
few	.	TRBV6-1	TRBJ1-5	TGTGCCAGCAGTGAATCGGGGTTCAAGCAGCCCCAGCATTTT	CASSESGFKQPQHF
.	.	TRBV5-1	TRBJ1-1	TGCGCCAGCAGCTTAGACAGGTACACTGAAGCTTTCTTT	CASSLDRYTEAFF
.	.	TRBV28	TRBJ1-2	TGTTCCAGCAGTCTGGTCGGACGGGGATTATATGGCTACACCTTC	CSSSLVGRGLYGYTF
.	TRBD1	TRBV30	TRBJ1-1	TGTGCCTGGAGACAAACGGGACAGGGATTTATGAGAGCTGAAGCTTTCTTT	CAWRQTGQGFMRAEAFF
medium-sized	.	TRBV6-2/TRBV6-3	TRBJ2-7	TGTGCCAGCAGTGACGGGACTCCACCCGCCTTCGAGCAGTACTTC	CASSDGTPPAFEQYF
medium-sized	.	TRBV28	TRBJ2-5	TGTGCCAGCAGTTTTTCAGGGGCGCAAGAGACCCAGTACTTC	CASSFSGAQETQYF
.	.	TRBV9	TRBJ2-7	TGTGCCAGCAGCGTATCGACAGGAGGGCCGTACGAGCAGTACTTC	CASSVSTGGPYEQYF
.	.	TRBV9	TRBJ2-1	TGTGCCAGCAGCCCGTTCCGGGGACCCTACAATGAGCAGTTCTTC	CASSPFRGPYNEQFF
.	.	TRBV11-2	TRBJ2-7	TGTGCCAGCAGCTTAAACAATTTTTGGGTCGGGTACGAGCAGTACTTC	CASSLNNFWVGYEQYF
medium-sized	TRBD1	TRBV19	TRBJ2-1	TGTGCCAGTAGTATGGACAGGGGGCTGAATGAGCAGTTCTTC	CASSMDRGLNEQFF
medium-sized	.	TRBV28	TRBJ2-4	TGTGCCAGCAGTTTCGTTTCGGGCAAAAACATTCAGTACTTC	CASSFVSGKNIQYF
.	TRBD2	TRBV3-1	TRBJ2-7	TGTGCCAGCAGCCAATTCGCCGGGACTAGCCTATACGAGCAGTACTTC	CASSQFAGTSLYEQYF
.	.	TRBV27	TRBJ1-1	TGTGCCAGCAGCGAATCAGGGAGCTTTGGTAGCACTGAAGATTTCTTT	CASSESGSFGSTEDFF
.	.	TRBV2	TRBJ2-2	TGTGCCAGCAGTGAGTCTTCGAACACCGGGGAGCTGTTTTTT	CASSESSNTGELFF
.	.	TRBV13	TRBJ1-1	TGTGCCAGCAGCCTTATGACAGGCCGGAACACTGAAGCTTTCTTT	CASSLMTGRNTEAFF
once	.	TRBV9	TRBJ2-7	TGTGCCAGCAGCGTAAGCCGAAGGGGCTCCTACGAGCAGTGCTTC	CASSVSRRGSYEQCF
medium-sized	.	TRBV28	TRBJ2-5	TGTGCCAGCAGTGCGGGACGGAACCAAGAGACCCAGTACTTC	CASSAGRNQETQYF
few	TRBD2	TRBV6-1	TRBJ2-7	TGTGCCAGCAGATTGACTAGCTGGTTGGCTAACGAGCAGTACTTC	CASRLTSWLANEQYF
few	.	TRBV25-1	TRBJ2-3	.	CASTSAASTDTQYF
many	TRBD1	TRBV5-6	TRBJ1-1	TGTGCTAGCCTCCGGACAGGCATGAACACTGAAGCTTTCTTT	CASLRTGMNTEAFF
few	TRBD2	TRBV6-2/TRBV6-3	TRBJ2-1	TGTGCCAGCAGTTACGGACTAGCGGGAAATGAGCAGTTCTTC	CASSYGLAGNEQFF
many	.	TRBV14	TRBJ2-5	TGTGCCAGCAGCCAAACCATACAAGAGACCCAGTACTTC	CASSQTIQETQYF
.	.	TRBV9	TRBJ2-3	TGTGCCAGCAGTTCTCCGGGGCGCACAGATACGCAGTATTTT	CASSSPGRTDTQYF
few	TRBD1	TRBV11-2	TRBJ2-7	TGTGCCAGCAAACCAGGGGGCGCCGCCCCATACGAGCAGTACTTC	CASKPGGAAPYEQYF
.	.	TRBV4-1	TRBJ1-6	TGCGCCAGCAGCCAAGATCTGCTGGGAGTGGGATTTCGCGGCTCACCCCTCCACTTT	CASSQDLLGVGFRGSPLHF
few	TRBD1	TRBV12-5	TRBJ2-2	TGTGCTAGTGGTTTGACTTCGACAGGGGGCGGGGAGCTGTTTTTT	CASGLTSTGGGELFF
medium-sized	.	TRBV11-2	TRBJ2-1	TGTGCCAGCAGCTTTTCCAGAAACAATGAGCAGTTCTTC	CASSFSRNNEQFF
.	.	TRBV5-1	TRBJ1-1	TGCGCCAGCAGCTTCTCTCCAGACCCAAGTGAAGCTTTCTTT	CASSFSPDPSEAFF
medium-sized	TRBD2	TRBV20-1	TRBJ2-7	TGCAGTGCGTCGACCTCACTAGCGATCATGGGGGAGCAGTACTTC	CSASTSLAIMGEQYF
.	TRBD2	TRBV3-1	TRBJ2-1	TGTGCCAGCAGCCAAGACATCGAGCGGGAGTATAATGAGCAGTTCTTC	CASSQDIEREYNEQFF
.	TRBD2	TRBV5-1	TRBJ2-7	TGCGCCAGCAGCTTGGCCTCCTACCCGGGACTAGCGGGAAATAGCCACGAGCAGTACTTC	CASSLASYPGLAGNSHEQYF